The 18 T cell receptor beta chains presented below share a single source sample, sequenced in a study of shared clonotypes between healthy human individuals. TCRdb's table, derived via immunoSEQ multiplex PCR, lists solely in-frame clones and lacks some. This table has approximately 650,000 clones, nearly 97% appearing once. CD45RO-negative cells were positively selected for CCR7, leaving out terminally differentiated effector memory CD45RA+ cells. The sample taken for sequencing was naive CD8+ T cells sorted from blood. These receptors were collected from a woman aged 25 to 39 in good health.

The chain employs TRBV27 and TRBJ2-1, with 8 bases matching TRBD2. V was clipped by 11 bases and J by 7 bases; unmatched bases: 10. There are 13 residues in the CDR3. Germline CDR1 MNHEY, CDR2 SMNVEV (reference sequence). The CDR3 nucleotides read TGTGCCGTTCGGACGGGAGGGCCGAATGAGCAGTTCTTC. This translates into CAVRTGGPNEQFF.

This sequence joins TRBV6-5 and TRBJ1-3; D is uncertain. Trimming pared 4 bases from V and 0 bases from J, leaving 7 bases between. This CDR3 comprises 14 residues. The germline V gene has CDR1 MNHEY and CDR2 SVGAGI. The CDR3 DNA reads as TGTGCCAGCAGTTCAGAGAGCTCTGGAAACACCATATATTTT. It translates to CASSSESSGNTIYF.

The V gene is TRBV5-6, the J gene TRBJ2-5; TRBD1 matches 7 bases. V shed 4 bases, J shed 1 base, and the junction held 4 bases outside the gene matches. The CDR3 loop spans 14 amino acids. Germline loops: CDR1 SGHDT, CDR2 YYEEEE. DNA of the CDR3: TGTGCCAGCAGCAGAGGGGACAGCCAAGAGACCCAGTACTTC. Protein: CASSRGDSQETQYF.

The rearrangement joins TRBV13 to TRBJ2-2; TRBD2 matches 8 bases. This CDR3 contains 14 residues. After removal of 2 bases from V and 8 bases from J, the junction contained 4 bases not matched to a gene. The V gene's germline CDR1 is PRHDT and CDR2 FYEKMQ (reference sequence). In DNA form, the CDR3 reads TGTGCCAGCAGCTTAAGACTAGCGCCTGGGGAGCTGTTTTTT. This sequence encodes CASSLRLAPGELFF.

The CDR3 loop is CASSGSRGPEKLFF. For the CDR3, the DNA is TGTGCCAGCAGCGGATCCAGGGGGCCTGAAAAACTGTTTTTT. The chain joins TRBV5-6 to TRBJ1-4; 8 bases line up with TRBD1. Germline CDR1 reads SGHDT; CDR2 reads YYEEEE. The CDR3 is 14 residues long. Germline trimming cut 4 bases from V and 7 bases from J; bases unmatched to any gene: 6. Combining the CDR3 with reference TRBV5-6 and TRBJ1-4 gives the whole variable domain DAGVTQSPTHLIKTRGQQVTLRCSPKSGHDTVSWYQQALGQGPQFIFQYYEEEERQRGNFPDRFSGHQFPNYSSELNVNALLLGDSALYLCASSGSRGPEKLFFGSGTQLSVL.

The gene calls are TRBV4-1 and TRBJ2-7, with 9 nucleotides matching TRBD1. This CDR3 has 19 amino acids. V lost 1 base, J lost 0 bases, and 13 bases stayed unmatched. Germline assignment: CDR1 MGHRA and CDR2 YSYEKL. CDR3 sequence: CASSQGPGTGRGSSYEQYF. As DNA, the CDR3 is TGCGCCAGCAGCCAAGGACCCGGGACAGGGCGAGGGAGCTCCTACGAGCAGTACTTC.

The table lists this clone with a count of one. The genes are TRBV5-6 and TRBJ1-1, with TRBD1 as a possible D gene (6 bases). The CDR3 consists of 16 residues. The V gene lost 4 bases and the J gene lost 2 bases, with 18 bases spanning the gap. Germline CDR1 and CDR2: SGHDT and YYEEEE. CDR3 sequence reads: CASSPGGGASNTEAFF. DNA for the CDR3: TGTGCCAGCAGCCCGGGGGGGGGCGCGTCAAACACTGAAGCTTTCTTT.

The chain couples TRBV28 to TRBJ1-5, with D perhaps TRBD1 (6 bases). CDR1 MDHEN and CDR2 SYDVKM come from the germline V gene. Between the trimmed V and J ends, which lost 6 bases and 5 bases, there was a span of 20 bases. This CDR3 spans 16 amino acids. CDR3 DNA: TGTGCCAGCAGCCCCGTCGGGGGGCGGATCGATCAGCCCCAGCATTTT. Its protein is CASSPVGGRIDQPQHF.

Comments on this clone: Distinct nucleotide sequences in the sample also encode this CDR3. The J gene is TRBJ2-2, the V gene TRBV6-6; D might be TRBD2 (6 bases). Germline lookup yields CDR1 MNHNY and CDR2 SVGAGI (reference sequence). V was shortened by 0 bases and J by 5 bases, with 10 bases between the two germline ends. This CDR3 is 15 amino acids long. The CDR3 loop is CASSYSGGPTGELFF. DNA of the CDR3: TGTGCCAGCAGTTACTCTGGAGGGCCGACCGGGGAGCTGTTTTTT.

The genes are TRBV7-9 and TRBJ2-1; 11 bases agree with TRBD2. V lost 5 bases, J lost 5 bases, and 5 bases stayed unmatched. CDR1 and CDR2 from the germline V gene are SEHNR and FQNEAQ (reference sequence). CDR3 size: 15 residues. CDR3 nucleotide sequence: TGTGCCAGCAGCCAAGTGACTAGCGGGGACAATGAGCAGTTCTTC. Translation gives CASSQVTSGDNEQFF.

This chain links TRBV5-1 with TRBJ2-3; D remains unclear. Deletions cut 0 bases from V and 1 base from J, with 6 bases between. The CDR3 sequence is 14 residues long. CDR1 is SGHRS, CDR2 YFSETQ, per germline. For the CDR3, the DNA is TGCGCCAGCAGCTTGGTTGCGGGCACAGATACGCAGTATTTT. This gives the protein CASSLVAGTDTQYF.

CDR3 sequence (DNA): TGTGCCAGCAGTTCCCCGGGGAGTAGCCCATCCGAGACCCAGTACTTC. This gives the protein CASSSPGSSPSETQYF. This chain uses TRBV27 with TRBJ2-5; tentative D call: TRBD2 (5 bases). The CDR3 covers 16 residues. V was clipped by 4 bases and J by 5 bases, with 20 bases between them. Germline CDR1 MNHEY, CDR2 SMNVEV (reference sequence).

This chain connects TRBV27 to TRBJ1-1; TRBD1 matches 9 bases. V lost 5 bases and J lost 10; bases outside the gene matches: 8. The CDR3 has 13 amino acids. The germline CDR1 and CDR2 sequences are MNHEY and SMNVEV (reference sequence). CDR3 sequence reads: CASSTNRGRTAFF. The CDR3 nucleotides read TGTGCCAGCAGTACGAACAGGGGGCGTACAGCTTTCTTT.

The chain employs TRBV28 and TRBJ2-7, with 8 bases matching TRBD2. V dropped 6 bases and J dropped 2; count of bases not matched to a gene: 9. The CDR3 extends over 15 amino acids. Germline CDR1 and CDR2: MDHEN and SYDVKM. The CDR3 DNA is TGTGCCAGCAGGAGCCCGCGGGAGGTAACCTACGAGCAGTACTTC. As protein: CASRSPREVTYEQYF. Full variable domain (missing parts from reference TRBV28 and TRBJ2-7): DVKVTQSSRYLVKRTGEKVFLECVQDMDHENMFWYRQDPGLGLRLIYFSYDVKMKEKGDIPEGYSVSREKKERFSLILESASTNQTSMYLCASRSPREVTYEQYFGPGTRLTVT.

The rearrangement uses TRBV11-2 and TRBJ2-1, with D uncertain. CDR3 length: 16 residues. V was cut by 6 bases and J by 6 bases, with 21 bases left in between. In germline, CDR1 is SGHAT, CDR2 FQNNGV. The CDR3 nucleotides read TGTGCCAGCAGGGTCAAAAGCGACTTAGGGCGCAATGAGCAGTTCTTC. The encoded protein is CASRVKSDLGRNEQFF.

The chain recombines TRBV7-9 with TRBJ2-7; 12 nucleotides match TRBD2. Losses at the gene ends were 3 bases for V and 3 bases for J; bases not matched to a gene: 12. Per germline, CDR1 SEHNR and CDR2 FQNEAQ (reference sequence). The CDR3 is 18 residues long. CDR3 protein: CASSFERLAGDENYEQYF. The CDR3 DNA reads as TGTGCCAGCAGCTTCGAACGACTAGCGGGAGACGAAAACTACGAGCAGTACTTC.

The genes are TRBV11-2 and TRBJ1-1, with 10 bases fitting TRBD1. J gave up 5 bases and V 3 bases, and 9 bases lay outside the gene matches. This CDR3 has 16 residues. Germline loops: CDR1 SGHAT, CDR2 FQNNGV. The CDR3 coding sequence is TGTGCCAGCAGCTTCCCGAGGGACAGGGGAAGGACTGAAGCTTTCTTT. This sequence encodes CASSFPRDRGRTEAFF.

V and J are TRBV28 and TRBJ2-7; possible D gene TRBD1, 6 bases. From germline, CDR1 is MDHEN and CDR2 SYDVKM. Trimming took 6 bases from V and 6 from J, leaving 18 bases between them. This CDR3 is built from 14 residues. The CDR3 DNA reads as TGTGCCAGCAGCTTCGGGACATCGGACGTCGAGCAGTACTTC. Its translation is CASSFGTSDVEQYF.